Below, 14 T cell receptor beta chains from the same sample are listed, as sequenced in a study of T cell responses to AZD1222 COVID-19 vaccine. The repertoire was sequenced with immunoSEQ multiplex PCR; TCRdb's copy has only in-frame clones and lacks some. Among approximately 64,000 clones listed, roughly 84% were seen once. Sequencing was performed on peripheral blood, taken on day 0 of AZD1222 vaccination. These receptors all come from an adult in good health.

The chain couples TRBV12-3 or TRBV12-4 to TRBJ2-7; no definite D call. The CDR3 loop spans 11 amino acids. Between the trimmed V and J ends, which lost 4 bases and 3 bases, there was a span of 4 bases. The CDR3 DNA is TGTGCCAGCAGTTCATACTACGAGCAGTACTTC. Its protein is CASSSYYEQYF.

V and J are TRBV7-2 and TRBJ2-7; no clear D gene. Trimming pared 2 bases from V and 1 base from J, leaving 6 bases between. CDR3 length: 13 amino acids. Germline V CDR1 and CDR2: SGHTA, FQGNSA. The CDR3 loop is CASSLRLSYEQYF. The DNA for the CDR3 is TGTGCCAGCAGCTTACGGCTTTCCTACGAGCAGTACTTC.

J is TRBJ1-5 and V is TRBV4-1; D ambiguous. The V gene lost 0 bases and the J gene lost 5 bases, with 11 bases spanning the gap. Germline CDR1 MGHRA, CDR2 YSYEKL. There are 15 residues in the CDR3. The CDR3 is CASSQDAGTDQPQHF. The CDR3 bases are TGCGCCAGCAGCCAAGATGCAGGAACCGATCAGCCCCAGCATTTT.

This chain uses TRBV2 with TRBJ2-2, with D tentatively TRBD1 or TRBD2 (5 bases each). CDR3 length: 15 residues. CDR1 is SNHLY, CDR2 FYNNEI, per germline. The germline V and J ends were trimmed by 6 bases and 1 base, with 12 bases remaining between them. The chain's CDR3 is CASRTGTRNTGELFF. In DNA form, the CDR3 reads TGTGCCAGCAGAACCGGGACGAGGAACACCGGGGAGCTGTTTTTT.

J is TRBJ1-4 and V is TRBV5-4, with D uncertain. The V gene lost 0 bases and the J gene lost 1 base, with 13 bases spanning the gap. The CDR3 sequence is 17 residues long. Germline V gene sequence: CDR1 SGHNT, CDR2 YYREEE (reference sequence). The CDR3 here is CASSLASAGETNEKLFF. The CDR3 DNA reads as TGTGCCAGCAGCTTGGCCAGCGCAGGCGAAACTAATGAAAAACTGTTTTTT. The full variable domain, with the rest looked up from reference TRBV5-4 and TRBJ1-4, is ETGVTQSPTHLIKTRGQQVTLRCSSQSGHNTVSWYQQALGQGPQFIFQYYREEENGRGNFPPRFSGLQFPNYSSELNVNALELDDSALYLCASSLASAGETNEKLFFGSGTQLSVL.

The CDR3 loop reads CASSLGQGPGVDEQFF. The CDR3, as DNA: TGTGCCAGCAGTTTAGGACAGGGTCCAGGAGTCGATGAGCAGTTCTTC. The rearrangement uses TRBV6-6 and TRBJ2-1; 8 bases match TRBD1. J was trimmed by 8 bases and V by 4 bases; bases with no gene match: 13. The V gene's germline CDR1 is MNHNY and CDR2 SVGAGI (reference sequence). CDR3 size: 16 residues.

As concerns this clone: This CDR3 is also generated by other DNA sequences in the sample. V usage is TRBV11-2 and J usage is TRBJ1-2; D gene uncertain. This CDR3 contains 14 residues. Germline CDR1 reads SGHAT; CDR2 reads FQNNGV. V lost 0 bases to trimming and J lost 4 bases, with 9 bases between them. The CDR3 DNA reads as TGTGCCAGCAGCTTAGATCCCGGACCCTATGGCTACACCTTC. Protein: CASSLDPGPYGYTF.

The V gene is TRBV4-1, the J gene TRBJ2-7; D may correspond to TRBD1 or TRBD2 (5 bases each). Per germline, CDR1 MGHRA and CDR2 YSYEKL. V was pared by 5 bases and J by 6 bases, with 14 bases between. The CDR3 is 13 residues long. DNA of the CDR3: TGCGCCAGCAGCGATAGGGACCGACGCGAGCAGTACTTC. Its translation: CASSDRDRREQYF.

This chain uses TRBV6-5 with TRBJ2-7; D call uncertain. The CDR3 covers 14 residues. The germline CDR1 and CDR2 sequences are MNHEY and SVGAGI. V gave up 0 bases and J gave up 5 bases, with 11 bases separating them. As DNA, the CDR3 is TGTGCCAGCAGTTACTCACCCACGGTAAACGAGCAGTACTTC. Its protein is CASSYSPTVNEQYF.

CDR3 nucleotides: TGTGCCAGCAGCCCCACTTCCCAGGGCCACGAGCAGTACTTC. This sequence encodes CASSPTSQGHEQYF. This chain uses TRBV7-9 with TRBJ2-7, with D tentatively TRBD1 (5 bases). The CDR3 is 14 residues long. The ends were cut back, 5 bases at V and 5 bases at J, with 16 bases in the middle. Germline loops: CDR1 SEHNR, CDR2 FQNEAQ (reference sequence).

This chain connects TRBV3-1 (or the pseudogene TRBV3-2) to TRBJ2-3; 8 bases agree with TRBD2. The CDR3 has 14 residues. Germline V lookup: CDR1 LGHDT, CDR2 YNNKEL (reference sequence). V lost 4 bases to trimming and J lost 2 bases; unmatched junction nucleotides: 2. CDR3 nucleotide sequence: TGTGCCAGCAGCCTAGCGGGGAACACAGATACGCAGTATTTT. Translated: CASSLAGNTDTQYF.

V usage is TRBV24-1 and J usage is TRBJ1-1, with D possibly being TRBD1 (5 bases). The ends were cut back, 2 bases at V and 2 bases at J, with 5 bases in the middle. CDR3 size: 13 residues. Per the germline V gene, CDR1 is KGHDR and CDR2 is SFDVKD. This CDR3 is CATSDWGNTEAFF. The CDR3 DNA is TGTGCCACCAGTGATTGGGGCAACACTGAAGCTTTCTTT.

V gene TRBV4-3 combines with J gene TRBJ2-3, with a tentative D call TRBD2 (7 bases). This CDR3 spans 18 amino acids. Germline V gene sequence: CDR1 LGHNA, CDR2 YSLEER. The ends were cut back, 0 bases at V and 2 bases at J, with 18 bases in the middle. As DNA, the CDR3 is TGCGCCAGCAGCCAAGATCGGGGGGCCCACCAGTTCACAGATACGCAGTATTTT. It translates to CASSQDRGAHQFTDTQYF.

CDR3 coding DNA: TGTGCCAGCAGTTACCCCCCGGGTCTGGGGAACACTGAAGCTTTCTTT. Protein: CASSYPPGLGNTEAFF. V is TRBV6-2 or TRBV6-3 and J is TRBJ1-1; the D is unclear. Germline CDR1 is MNHEY and CDR2 is SVGEGT. The germline V and J ends were trimmed by 2 bases and 1 base, with 14 bases remaining between them. The CDR3 contains 16 residues.